Below are 13 T cell receptor beta chains sequenced from a single sample in a study of cytomegalovirus exposure and HLA in healthy donors. PCR used 60 Vbeta primers and 13 Jbeta primers. Some clones are missing from TCRdb's copy, which holds only in-frame ones; the method was immunoSEQ multiplex PCR. Here the sample spans about 120,000 clones, 8.5% to 10% being singletons. Sequenced: PBMCs. These receptor sequences come from a man aged 25 to 40 in good health and CMV-seronegative.

The gene calls are TRBV7-2 and TRBJ2-7; TRBD2 might be the D (5 bases). The V end was cut by 5 bases, the J end by 4 bases, with 12 bases between. Germline loops: CDR1 SGHTA, CDR2 FQGNSA. CDR3 length: 13 amino acids. The CDR3 protein is CASSPWSGYEQYF. CDR3 DNA: TGTGCCAGCAGCCCATGGTCGGGGTACGAGCAGTACTTC.

This clone was seen a few times. The chain joins TRBV30 to TRBJ2-1; D perhaps matches TRBD1 (6 bases). With 0 bases removed from V and 2 bases from J, the gap between germline ends came to 8 bases. The length of the CDR3 is 14 residues. Germline CDR1 is GTSNPN and CDR2 is SVGIG (reference sequence). In nucleotides, the CDR3 is TGTGCCTGGAGTGTAGGGGGACCCTACAATGAGCAGTTCTTC. It specifies CAWSVGGPYNEQFF.

This chain uses TRBV5-8 with TRBJ2-1; TRBD1 matches 7 bases. J gave up 8 bases and V 0 bases, and 2 bases lay outside the gene matches. Per germline, CDR1 SGHTS and CDR2 YDEGEE. The CDR3 runs to 13 residues. The chain's CDR3 is CASSLDRGDEQFF. The CDR3 nucleotides are TGTGCCAGCAGCTTGGACAGGGGAGATGAGCAGTTCTTC.

V gene TRBV14 combines with J gene TRBJ1-5; D is possibly TRBD1 (6 bases). V was clipped by 4 bases and J by 8 bases, with 12 bases between them. Germline assignment: CDR1 SGHDN and CDR2 FVKESK. The CDR3 is made up of 13 amino acids. The CDR3 bases are TGTGCCAGCAGCCCGAAAGGGGGTAAGCCCCAGCATTTT. Protein product: CASSPKGGKPQHF.

This clone appeared many times. The genes are TRBV7-5 and TRBJ2-7; TRBD1 was called by the table and not checked on the DNA. TRBV7-5 is noted as a pseudogene. This CDR3 has 12 amino acids. The CDR3 DNA sequence: TGTGCCCTGGTTCGGGACAGCTACGAGCAGTACTTC. Its protein product is CALVRDSYEQYF.

The rearrangement joins TRBV5-1 to TRBJ2-5; 8 bases agree with TRBD2. The CDR3 is 15 amino acids. Unmatched junction bases numbered 6, after V lost 4 bases and J lost 1 base. Per the germline V gene, CDR1 is SGHRS and CDR2 is YFSETQ. In DNA, the CDR3 is TGCGCCAGCAGCAGCGGGACTAGGGGCCAAGAGACCCAGTACTTC. It codes for CASSSGTRGQETQYF.

V is TRBV10-3 and J is TRBJ2-3; D unclear. There are 11 residues in the CDR3. CDR1 and CDR2 from the germline V gene are ENHRY and SYGVKD. Trimming removed 10 bases from V and 2 bases from J, with 7 bases in between. CDR3 coding DNA: TGTGCCACTAGACTCACAGATACGCAGTATTTT. Its translation: CATRLTDTQYF.

This clone was recorded a few times. J is TRBJ1-2 and V is TRBV28, with 10 bases lining up with TRBD1. The germline V gene has CDR1 MDHEN and CDR2 SYDVKM. This CDR3 is 14 amino acids long. V was pared by 6 bases and J by 5 bases, with 6 bases of the junction left unmatched. CDR3 coding DNA: TGTGCCAGCAGGACGACAGGGGGCAGGTATGGCTACACCTTC. Protein sequence: CASRTTGGRYGYTF.

The CDR3 coding sequence is TGTGCCAGCAGTGACAGGGGCCTTGCTCAGCCCCAGCATTTT. Protein product: CASSDRGLAQPQHF. The rearrangement joins TRBV2 to TRBJ1-5, with a weak D call TRBD1 (6 bases). CDR1 and CDR2 from the germline V gene are SNHLY and FYNNEI. The CDR3 sequence is 14 residues long. Trimming removed 3 bases from V and 6 bases from J, with 12 bases in between. The entire variable domain, with the rest obtained from reference TRBV2 and TRBJ1-5, is as follows: EPEVTQTPSHQVTQMGQEVILRCVPISNHLYFYWYRQILGQKVEFLVSFYNNEISEKSEIFDDQFSVERPDGSNFTLKIRSTKLEDSAMYFCASSDRGLAQPQHFGDGTRLSIL.

The rearrangement joins TRBV4-2 to TRBJ2-1; D is perhaps TRBD2 (6 bases). The germline V gene encodes CDR1 LGHNA and CDR2 YNFKEQ. The CDR3 sequence is 16 residues long. Trimming left V 0 bases short and J 7 bases short, with 16 bases between. CDR3 nucleotides: TGTGCCAGCAGCCAAGAGGGGACTGGTGCTGAGAATGAGCAGTTCTTC. As protein: CASSQEGTGAENEQFF.

This chain links TRBV4-1 with TRBJ2-7; TRBD1 aligns across 8 bases. The CDR3 is 15 residues long. Unmatched junction bases numbered 8, after V lost 1 base and J lost 6 bases. Germline lookup yields CDR1 MGHRA and CDR2 YSYEKL. CDR3 residues: CASSQAPGQGTEQYF. The DNA for the CDR3 is TGCGCCAGCAGCCAAGCCCCCGGACAGGGAACCGAGCAGTACTTC.

The chain couples TRBV19 to TRBJ2-7; TRBD1 agrees at 9 bases. V lost 2 bases, J lost 1 base, and 9 bases stayed unmatched. The CDR3 extends over 17 amino acids. Germline loops: CDR1 LNHDA, CDR2 SQIVND (reference sequence). DNA for the CDR3: TGTGCCAGTAGTATAAGCGCGGACAGGGGCCAGTCCTACGAGCAGTACTTC. Translation gives CASSISADRGQSYEQYF.

This clone was counted only a few times. In nucleotides, the CDR3 is TGTGCCAGCAGTTACTCGAAGGGACACATCTCCTACGAGCAGTACTTC. As protein: CASSYSKGHISYEQYF. The chain recombines TRBV6-5 with TRBJ2-7, with D perhaps TRBD1 (6 bases). Trimming took off 0 bases at V and 0 bases at J, with 12 bases between the two ends. CDR1 is MNHEY, CDR2 SVGAGI, per germline. The CDR3 has 16 residues.